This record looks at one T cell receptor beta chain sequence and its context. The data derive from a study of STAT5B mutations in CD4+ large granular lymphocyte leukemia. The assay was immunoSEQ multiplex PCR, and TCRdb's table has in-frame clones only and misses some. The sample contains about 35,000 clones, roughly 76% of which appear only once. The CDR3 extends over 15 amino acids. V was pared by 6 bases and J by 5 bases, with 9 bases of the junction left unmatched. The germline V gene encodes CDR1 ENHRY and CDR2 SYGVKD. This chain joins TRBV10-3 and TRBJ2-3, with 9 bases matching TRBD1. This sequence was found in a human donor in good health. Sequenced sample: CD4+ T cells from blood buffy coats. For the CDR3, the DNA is TGTGCCATCAGGACGACAGGGGGTGGAGGAGATACGCAGTATTTT. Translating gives CAIRTTGGGGDTQYF.